Below, 29 T cell receptor beta chains from the same sample are listed, as sequenced in a study of type 1 regulatory T cells. TCRdb recomputed calls from the reads with MiXCR, one row per CDR3 protein. The sample gives about 42,000 distinct CDR3 sequences, over 9% of which show up once; 8% is in the top ten. These receptors' targets are unknown. Input material: cultured non-Tr1 T cells, either the whole culture or a sorted T cell fraction (not recorded which). These receptors were obtained from a human donor in good health.

This clonotype was counted at least ten times. CDR3 residues: CSAPSLMRGYHNEQFF. The CDR3 bases are TGCAGTGCTCCCTCCCTCATGCGGGGATACCACAATGAGCAGTTCTTC. The genes are TRBV20-1 and TRBJ2-1, with D possibly matching TRBD2 (6 bases). The germline V and J ends were trimmed by 5 bases and 5 bases, with 22 bases remaining between them. Germline V gene data show CDR1 as DFQATT and CDR2 as SNEGSKA (reference sequence). The CDR3 is made up of 16 amino acids.

This clonotype has ten or more counts. The genes are TRBV6-2 or TRBV6-3 and TRBJ2-7; 7 positions match TRBD2. Germline V gene sequence: CDR1 MNHEY, CDR2 SVGEGT. The CDR3 length is 17 residues. The J segment lost 0 bases and the V segment lost 0 bases, leaving 8 bases of the junction unmatched. The CDR3 region is CASSYSDHGLVSYEQYF. The CDR3 DNA reads TGTGCCAGCAGTTACTCGGACCACGGACTAGTCTCCTACGAGCAGTACTTC.

This clonotype has a count of ten or more. The rearrangement links TRBV20-1 to TRBJ1-2; 7 nucleotides match TRBD1. The length of the CDR3 is 13 residues. V dropped 6 bases and J dropped 7; count of bases not matched to a gene: 11. Germline values: CDR1 DFQATT, CDR2 SNEGSKA (reference sequence). Here the CDR3 reads CSAATGAPGGYTF. Written as DNA, the CDR3 is TGCAGTGCAGCAACAGGGGCACCTGGTGGCTACACCTTC.

This sequence joins TRBV7-2 and TRBJ2-7; 8 nucleotides line up with TRBD2. Germline CDR1 SGHTA, CDR2 FQGNSA. V was clipped by 5 bases and J by 7 bases; unmatched bases: 10. The CDR3 is 14 residues long. The CDR3 DNA reads TGTGCCAGCAGCCGTGGGACTAGTGGGGGTGAGCAGTACTTC. It specifies CASSRGTSGGEQYF.

This clonotype was detected many times. The chain joins TRBV20-1 to TRBJ1-6, with no clear D. The CDR3 runs to 14 residues. The germline gives CDR1 DFQATT, CDR2 SNEGSKA (reference sequence). Trimming pared 6 bases from V and 7 bases from J, leaving 16 bases between. CDR3 protein: CSASPQGRNSPLHF. In DNA, the CDR3 is TGCAGTGCATCTCCCCAAGGTCGGAATTCACCCCTCCACTTT.

The V call is TRBV6-2 or TRBV6-3, the J call TRBJ1-5, with D unclear. V lost 1 base and J 2 bases, leaving 9 bases between the germline ends. The germline gives CDR1 MNHEY, CDR2 SVGEGT. This CDR3 has 15 amino acids. As DNA, the CDR3 is TGTGCCAGCAGTTACTGGGGTCCCGGCAATCAGCCCCAGCATTTT. The encoded protein is CASSYWGPGNQPQHF.

There are many counts of this clonotype. The CDR3 coding sequence is TGTGCCAGCAGTTTATTACAGGGAGGTAGCAATGAGCAGTTCTTC. The encoded protein is CASSLLQGGSNEQFF. V usage is TRBV12-3 or TRBV12-4 and J usage is TRBJ2-1; D could derive from TRBD1 or TRBD2 (6 bases each). The germline V and J ends were trimmed by 2 bases and 6 bases, with 14 bases remaining between them. The CDR3 extends over 15 amino acids.

Ten or more counts support this clonotype. V and J are TRBV14 and TRBJ2-3, with unresolved D. The V gene lost 0 bases and the J gene lost 4 bases, with 5 bases spanning the gap. Germline CDR1 is SGHDN and CDR2 is FVKESK. CDR3 length equals 13 residues. The CDR3 protein is CASSQDVADTQYF. CDR3 sequence (DNA): TGTGCCAGCAGCCAAGATGTAGCAGATACGCAGTATTTT.

This clonotype was observed at least ten times. The chain employs TRBV11-2 and TRBJ1-2; tentatively, D is TRBD1 (5 bases). Germline V gene lookup returns CDR1 SGHAT and CDR2 FQNNGV. With 3 bases removed from V and 7 bases from J, the gap between germline ends came to 24 bases. The CDR3 loop spans 17 amino acids. CDR3 sequence (DNA): TGTGCCAGCAGCTTTGGGCAGGGTGGTAACTTTGCCAGTGGCTACACCTTC. This gives the protein CASSFGQGGNFASGYTF.

The chain has TRBV30 and TRBJ1-2; possible D gene TRBD1, 5 bases. Trimming took off 3 bases at V and 5 bases at J, with 13 bases between the two ends. Per germline, CDR1 GTSNPN and CDR2 SVGIG (reference sequence). The CDR3 is 13 amino acids. The CDR3 protein is CAWSRGGDYGYTF. The CDR3 nucleotides are TGTGCCTGGAGCCGTGGGGGGGATTATGGCTACACCTTC.

V is TRBV5-1 and J is TRBJ2-7, with D possibly being TRBD1 (5 bases). This CDR3 is 15 amino acids long. Germline V gene lookup returns CDR1 SGHRS and CDR2 YFSETQ. Deletions cut 2 bases from V and 1 base from J, with 13 bases between. Here the CDR3 reads CASSLNAGPSYEQYF. For the CDR3, the DNA is TGCGCCAGCAGCTTAAATGCAGGGCCTTCCTACGAGCAGTACTTC.

Many counts were recorded for this clonotype. CDR3 loop: CASSLGLAESTGELFF. CDR3 bases: TGTGCCAGCAGCTTGGGGCTAGCGGAGAGCACCGGGGAGCTGTTTTTT. This chain uses TRBV5-6 with TRBJ2-2, with TRBD2 matching 7 bases. Germline-derived CDR1 and CDR2 are SGHDT and YYEEEE. The ends lost 0 bases at V and 4 bases at J; junction bases unmatched: 6. This CDR3 spans 16 amino acids.

This clonotype turned up a few times. Here the CDR3 DNA reads TGTGCCAGCAGCTTATCCTTCTGGGAGACCCAGTACTTC. Translation: CASSLSFWETQYF. The rearrangement joins TRBV7-8 to TRBJ2-5; the D is unclear. Per germline, CDR1 SGHVS and CDR2 FQNEAQ. Trimming took 2 bases from V and 5 from J, leaving 9 bases between them. The CDR3 consists of 13 residues.

The table lists this clonotype with many counts. The chain carries TRBV12-3 or TRBV12-4 and TRBJ2-5; D is perhaps TRBD1 or TRBD2 (5 bases each). The CDR3 has 14 residues. Trimming took off 4 bases at V and 1 base at J, with 10 bases between the two ends. CDR3: CASSYGTIQETQYF. As DNA, the CDR3 is TGTGCCAGCAGTTACGGGACCATCCAAGAGACCCAGTACTTC.

For this clonotype: With a much larger clone just one base away, this may be a read error. The DNA of the CDR3 is TGTGCCAGCAGCCATGTTCCCAACTCCTACGAGCAGTACTTC. It specifies CASSHVPNSYEQYF. V usage is TRBV3-1 and J usage is TRBJ2-7; no definite D call. This CDR3 has 14 residues. CDR1 and CDR2 from the germline V gene are LGHDT and YNNKEL (reference sequence). Deletions cut 3 bases from V and 0 bases from J, with 9 bases between.

This chain connects TRBV20-1 to TRBJ2-7, with 7 bases lining up with TRBD1. V lost 0 bases and J lost 3; bases outside the gene matches: 5. The length of the CDR3 is 14 residues. Germline-derived CDR1 and CDR2 are DFQATT and SNEGSKA (reference sequence). The CDR3 nucleotides are TGCAGTGCTAGAGATGGACAGGCAGGCTACGAGCAGTACTTC. Its protein product is CSARDGQAGYEQYF.

There are many counts of this clonotype. CDR3 residues: CAISEVRGGAFYGYTF. Here the CDR3 DNA reads TGTGCCATCAGTGAAGTTCGAGGGGGTGCCTTCTATGGCTACACCTTC. The rearrangement uses TRBV10-3 and TRBJ1-2; TRBD1 might be the D (6 bases). V was trimmed by 3 bases and J by 4 bases, leaving 18 bases between them. The CDR3 is 16 residues long. The germline gives CDR1 ENHRY, CDR2 SYGVKD.

By share of the sample, this clonotype is medium-sized. The chain carries TRBV5-1 and TRBJ2-3; no clear D gene. This CDR3 region has 14 residues. Germline V gene lookup returns CDR1 SGHRS and CDR2 YFSETQ. V lost 1 base and J 2 bases, leaving 8 bases between the germline ends. CDR3 bases: TGCGCCAGCAGCTTGAACTCGCCCACAGATACGCAGTATTTT. Its protein is CASSLNSPTDTQYF. The variable domain in full, completed from reference TRBV5-1 and TRBJ2-3, reads KAGVTQTPRYLIKTRGQQVTLSCSPISGHRSVSWYQQTPGQGLQFLFEYFSETQRNKGNFPGRFSGRQFSNSRSEMNVSTLELGDSALYLCASSLNSPTDTQYFGPGTRLTVL.

This clonotype was observed at least ten times. J is TRBJ1-6 and V is TRBV7-8; a weak D match, TRBD1 (5 bases). CDR1 and CDR2 from the germline V gene are SGHVS and FQNEAQ. CDR3 length: 17 amino acids. Trimming took 0 bases from V and 7 from J, leaving 16 bases between them. CDR3 region: CASSLAFGRGNNSPLHF. The CDR3 DNA reads as TGTGCCAGCAGCTTAGCGTTCGGTCGGGGGAACAATTCACCCCTCCACTTT. Drawing the rest from reference TRBV7-8 and TRBJ1-6, the complete variable domain is GAGVSQSPRYKVAKRGQDVALRCDPISGHVSLFWYQQALGQGPEFLTYFQNEAQLDKSGLPSDRFFAERPEGSVSTLKIQRTQQEDSAVYLCASSLAFGRGNNSPLHFGNGTRLTVT.

This clonotype was recorded many times. V gene TRBV5-1 combines with J gene TRBJ2-1, with TRBD2 identical over 11 bases. The germline V gene encodes CDR1 SGHRS and CDR2 YFSETQ. V was pared by 4 bases and J by 7 bases, with 7 bases of the junction left unmatched. The CDR3 consists of 15 residues. The CDR3 loop reads CASSQTSGIANEQFF. CDR3 DNA sequence: TGCGCCAGCAGCCAGACTAGCGGGATCGCTAATGAGCAGTTCTTC.

This clonotype was counted many times. V and J are TRBV6-1 and TRBJ1-3, with TRBD1 identical over 7 bases. V gave up 10 bases and J gave up 0 bases; unmatched junction bases: 18. The CDR3 extends over 18 amino acids. CDR1 and CDR2 from the germline V gene are MNHNS and SASEGT. Here the CDR3 DNA reads TGTGCCACCCCGCCGGACCCGGGACAGAAAGTCTCTGGAAACACCATATATTTT. The encoded protein is CATPPDPGQKVSGNTIYF.

In this sample, this clonotype turned up many times. The chain is built from TRBV12-3 or TRBV12-4 and TRBJ2-7, with D perhaps matching TRBD1 (6 bases). Trimming cost V 7 bases and J 2 bases, with 12 bases left between them. The CDR3 extends over 13 amino acids. CDR3 coding DNA: TGTGCCAGCACTAGGACAGCTACCTACGAGCAGTACTTC. Its translation: CASTRTATYEQYF.

In this sample, this clonotype is medium-sized. The chain carries TRBV29-1 and TRBJ2-1; maybe TRBD1 (6 bases). Germline V gene lookup returns CDR1 SQVTM and CDR2 ANQGSEA. This CDR3 spans 16 amino acids. Trimming cost V 3 bases and J 6 bases, with 21 bases left between them. CDR3 residues: CSVEAIPGTTSNEQFF. DNA of the CDR3: TGCAGCGTTGAGGCCATTCCCGGGACAACAAGCAATGAGCAGTTCTTC.

The sample holds a few counts of this clonotype. The chain uses TRBV7-2 and TRBJ2-7, with 7 bases that match TRBD2. After removal of 1 base from V and 2 bases from J, the junction contained 5 bases not matched to a gene. Germline V gene sequence: CDR1 SGHTA, CDR2 FQGNSA. The CDR3 consists of 15 residues. The CDR3 region is CASSLVAGETYEQYF. CDR3 in DNA: TGTGCCAGCAGCTTAGTGGCGGGAGAAACCTACGAGCAGTACTTC.

Only a few counts were recorded for this clonotype. The chain uses TRBV6-1 and TRBJ2-1; no clear D gene. Germline V gene data show CDR1 as MNHNS and CDR2 as SASEGT. The CDR3 loop spans 12 amino acids. V lost 6 bases and J 9 bases, leaving 12 bases between the germline ends. DNA of the CDR3: TGTGCCAGCAGGGAGAGTGCCCTTGAGCAGTTCTTC. Protein product: CASRESALEQFF.

By sample share, this clonotype is medium-sized (0.01 to 0.1%). This sequence joins TRBV5-1 and TRBJ1-2; D is unclear. CDR3 length: 14 amino acids. Germline CDR1 is SGHRS and CDR2 is YFSETQ. Trimming shortened V by 0 bases and J by 8 bases, and 14 bases separated the two germline ends. CDR3 amino acids: CASSLGHNQEGYTF. CDR3 bases: TGCGCCAGCAGCTTGGGACACAATCAGGAGGGCTACACCTTC.

This clonotype was found many times. This chain links TRBV25-1 with TRBJ2-1, with no clear D. Trimming stripped 6 bases from V and 7 bases from J, with 16 bases between. This CDR3 has 14 amino acids. In germline, CDR1 is MGHDK, CDR2 SYGVNS. The CDR3 DNA reads as TGTGCCAGCAGCTCACAGTCTACAAAGAATGAGCAGTTCTTC. Its translation is CASSSQSTKNEQFF.

This clonotype was seen many times. The rearrangement uses TRBV12-3 or TRBV12-4 and TRBJ1-4; 9 bases map to TRBD1. V shed 2 bases and J 7 bases; nucleotides not matched to a gene: 5. This CDR3 region has 15 residues. CDR3 residues: CASSLRDRVGEKLFF. In DNA, the CDR3 is TGTGCCAGCAGTTTAAGGGACAGGGTTGGTGAAAAACTGTTTTTT.

The V gene is TRBV12-3 or TRBV12-4, the J gene TRBJ1-1, with no clear D. V dropped 4 bases and J dropped 4 bases, with 7 bases sitting between them. This CDR3 has 12 residues. The CDR3 sequence: CASSSAGTEAFF. For the CDR3, the DNA is TGTGCCAGCAGTTCAGCTGGCACTGAAGCTTTCTTT.